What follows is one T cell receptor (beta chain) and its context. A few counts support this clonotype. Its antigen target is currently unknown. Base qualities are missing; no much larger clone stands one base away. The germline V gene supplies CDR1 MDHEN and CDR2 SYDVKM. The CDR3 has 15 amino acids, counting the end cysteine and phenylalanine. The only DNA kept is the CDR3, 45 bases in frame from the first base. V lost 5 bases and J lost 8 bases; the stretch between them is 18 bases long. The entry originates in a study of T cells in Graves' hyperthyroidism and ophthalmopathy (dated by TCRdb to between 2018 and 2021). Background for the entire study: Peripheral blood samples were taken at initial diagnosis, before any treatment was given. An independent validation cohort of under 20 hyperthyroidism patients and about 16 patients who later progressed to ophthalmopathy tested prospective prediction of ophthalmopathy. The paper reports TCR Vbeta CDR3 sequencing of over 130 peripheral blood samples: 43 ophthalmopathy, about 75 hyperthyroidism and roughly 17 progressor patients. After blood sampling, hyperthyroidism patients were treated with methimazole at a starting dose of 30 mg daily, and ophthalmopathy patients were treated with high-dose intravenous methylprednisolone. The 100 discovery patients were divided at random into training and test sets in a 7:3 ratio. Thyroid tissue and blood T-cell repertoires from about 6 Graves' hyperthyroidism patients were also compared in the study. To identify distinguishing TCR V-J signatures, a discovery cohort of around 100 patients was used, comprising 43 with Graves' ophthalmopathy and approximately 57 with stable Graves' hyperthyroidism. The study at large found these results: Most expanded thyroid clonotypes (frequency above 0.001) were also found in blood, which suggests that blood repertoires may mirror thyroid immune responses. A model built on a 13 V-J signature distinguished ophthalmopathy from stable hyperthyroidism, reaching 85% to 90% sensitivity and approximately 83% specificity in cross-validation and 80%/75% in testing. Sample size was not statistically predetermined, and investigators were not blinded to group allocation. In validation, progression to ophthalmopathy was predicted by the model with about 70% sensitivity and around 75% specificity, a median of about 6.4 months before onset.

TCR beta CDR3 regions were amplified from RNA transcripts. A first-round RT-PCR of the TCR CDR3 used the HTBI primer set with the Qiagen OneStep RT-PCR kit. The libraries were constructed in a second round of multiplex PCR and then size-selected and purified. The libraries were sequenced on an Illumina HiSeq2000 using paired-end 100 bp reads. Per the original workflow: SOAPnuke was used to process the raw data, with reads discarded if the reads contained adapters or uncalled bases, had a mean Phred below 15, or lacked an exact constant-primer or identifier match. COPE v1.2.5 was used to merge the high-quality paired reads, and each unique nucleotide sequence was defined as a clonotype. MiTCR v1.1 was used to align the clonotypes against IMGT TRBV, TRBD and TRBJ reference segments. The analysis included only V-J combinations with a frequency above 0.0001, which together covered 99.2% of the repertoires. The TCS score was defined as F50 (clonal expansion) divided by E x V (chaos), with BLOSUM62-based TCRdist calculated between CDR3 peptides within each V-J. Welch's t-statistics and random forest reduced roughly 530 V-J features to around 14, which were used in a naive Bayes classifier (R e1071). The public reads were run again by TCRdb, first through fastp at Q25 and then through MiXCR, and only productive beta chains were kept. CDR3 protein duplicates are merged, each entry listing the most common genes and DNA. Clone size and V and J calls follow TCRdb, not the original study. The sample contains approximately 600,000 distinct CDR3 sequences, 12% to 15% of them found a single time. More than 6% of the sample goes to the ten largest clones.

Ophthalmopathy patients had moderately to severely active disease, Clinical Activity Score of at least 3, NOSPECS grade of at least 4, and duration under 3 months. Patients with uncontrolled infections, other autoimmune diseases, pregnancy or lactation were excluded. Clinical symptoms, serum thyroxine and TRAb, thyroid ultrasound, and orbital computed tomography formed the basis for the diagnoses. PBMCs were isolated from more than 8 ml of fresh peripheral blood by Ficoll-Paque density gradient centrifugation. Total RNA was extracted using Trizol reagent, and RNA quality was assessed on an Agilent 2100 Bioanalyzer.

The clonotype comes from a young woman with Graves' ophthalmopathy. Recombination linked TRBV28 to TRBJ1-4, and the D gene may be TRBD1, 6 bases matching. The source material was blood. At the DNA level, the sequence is TGTGCCAGCAGTCCCCTTTCAGGGGCAAAAGAAAAACTGTTTTTT. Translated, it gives CASSPLSGAKEKLFF.